This T cell receptor beta chain was captured in a study of CD8 T cells in Susac syndrome (dated by TCRdb to the late 2010s). Some background on the complete study: The study used repertoire sequencing to test whether antigen drove CD8+ T cell activation and differentiation in Susac syndrome. Clonality of the CD8+ T cell repertoire was compared between around 13 healthy donors, 14 Susac syndrome patients and around 15 multiple sclerosis patients.

With regard to this clonotype: Its antigen is currently not known. No much larger clonotype is one base removed from it; base qualities were not supplied.

RNA was extracted using the RNeasy kit, and roughly 0.5 to 1 ug of the RNA was reverse transcribed with random hexamers. The immunoSEQ multiplex PCR assay, which covers 54 Vbeta and 13 Jbeta segments, was used to amplify TCR beta CDR3 regions. PCR amplification bias was corrected using a synthetic template baseline for primer optimization and computational correction. Per the original workflow: Only productive sequences were kept, with reads annotated to V, D and J genes according to IMGT and analyzed in immunoSEQ Analyzer. Clonality was calculated as one minus the Shannon entropy normalized by log2 of the number of productive unique sequences. For each patient and control, public and private clones were evaluated within the 100 most prevalent clones. Clones were defined as Susac-specific when absent from the healthy and MS cohorts, from approximately 1,100 published viral clones and from other ImmuneACCESS disease sequences. TCRdb took the public reads, trimmed them with fastp at Q25, ran MiXCR for clone calling and kept in-frame beta chains. Every entry covers one CDR3 protein and lists the most common genes and DNA from its rows. TCRdb's processing, not the study's, gives the V and J calls here. For this sample there are about 300,000 distinct CDR3 sequences; around nine tenths appear just once. The ten largest clones add up to approximately 0.2% of the sample.

High-throughput TCR beta sequencing profiled peripheral blood CD8+ and CD4+ T cells from healthy donors, Susac syndrome patients and multiple sclerosis patients. The multiple sclerosis controls were treatment-naive patients who had stable or active relapsing-remitting disease and met the revised McDonald criteria. Bulk CD8+ and CD4+ T cells were purified magnetically by negative isolation, whereas CD8+ TEMRA cells were enriched by FACS. Blood was collected in EDTA tubes and processed within 24 hours, with PBMCs isolated through density gradient centrifugation. PBMCs intended for TCR sequencing were cryopreserved in liquid nitrogen and thawed later in a water bath at 37 degrees C. Purity of sorted or isolated CD4+, CD8+ and CD8+ TEMRA cells was at least 90%. What the authors observed across the whole study: The TCR sequencing and HLA analysis was acknowledged to have included a relatively small number of individuals.

The CDR3 numbers 15 residues from cysteine through phenylalanine. The only DNA kept is the CDR3, 45 bases in frame from the first base. The germline V gene (reference sequence) specifies MNHEY as CDR1 and SMNVEV as CDR2. V lost 2 bases and J lost 0 bases; the stretch between them is 8 bases long. The specimen sequenced was CD8+ T cells from PBMCs. The clonotype was recovered from a human donor with multiple sclerosis. The rearranged segments are TRBV27 and TRBJ1-5; no D gene call is confident. The CDR3 reads CASSLGWSSNQPQHF. The nucleotide sequence reads as follows: TGTGCCAGCAGTTTAGGATGGAGTAGCAATCAGCCCCAGCATTTT.